One sample yielded the 13 T cell receptor beta chains listed below, sequenced in a study of CD4 T cells in relation to SARS-CoV-2 and coronaviruses. The repertoire was sequenced with immunoSEQ multiplex PCR; TCRdb's copy has only in-frame clones and lacks some. There are some 46,000 clones in the sample; around 80% occur only once, and approximately 1.5% lies in the top ten. Their antigen targets remain unknown. The sample consisted of naive CD4+ T cells from PBMCs, cultured in vitro. Subset indicated: naive CD4+ T cells isolated by negative enrichment. Source of these receptors: an adult with COVID-19.

The rearrangement joins TRBV5-5 to TRBJ2-2; TRBD2 is a possible D gene (5 bases). CDR1 and CDR2 (germline): SGHKS, YYEKEE (reference sequence). The CDR3 runs 16 residues. Trimming took 4 bases from V and 1 from J, leaving 14 bases between them. CDR3: CASSNEGGLNTGELFF. CDR3 coding DNA: TGTGCCAGCAGCAACGAGGGTGGGTTGAACACCGGGGAGCTGTTTTTT.

This chain connects TRBV15 to TRBJ2-7; D is ambiguous. Germline V gene data show CDR1 as LNHNV and CDR2 as YYDKDF (reference sequence). The CDR3 contains 14 residues. V shed 1 base and J shed 2 bases, with 9 bases lying between them. CDR3 in amino acids: CATSRGGETYEQYF. CDR3 nucleotide sequence: TGTGCCACCAGCAGAGGTGGGGAAACCTACGAGCAGTACTTC.

This chain connects TRBV11-1 to TRBJ2-2, with D perhaps TRBD1 (6 bases). This CDR3 is built from 16 residues. The V gene lost 4 bases and the J gene lost 6 bases, with 18 bases spanning the gap. In germline, CDR1 is SGHAT, CDR2 FQDESV (reference sequence). As DNA, the CDR3 is TGTGCCAGCAGCTCCCGAGGGGCCAGGGGCCCCGGGGAGCTGTTTTTT. It codes for CASSSRGARGPGELFF. Based on the CDR3 plus reference TRBV11-1 and TRBJ2-2, the full variable domain is EAEVAQSPRYKITEKSQAVAFWCDPISGHATLYWYRQILGQGPELLVQFQDESVVDDSQLPKDRFSAERLKGVDSTLKIQPAELGDSAMYLCASSSRGARGPGELFFGEGSRLTVL.

CDR3 in DNA: TGTGCCAGCAGCCAAGTATACAGGGGCCACACTGAAGCTTTCTTT. Protein: CASSQVYRGHTEAFF. The chain carries TRBV14 and TRBJ1-1, with 7 bases identical to TRBD1. The CDR3 sequence is 15 residues long. Trimming removed 1 base from V and 3 bases from J; junction bases left unmatched: 5. Germline values: CDR1 SGHDN, CDR2 FVKESK. The variable domain in full, with the rest retrieved from reference TRBV14 and TRBJ1-1, is EAGVTQFPSHSVIEKGQTVTLRCDPISGHDNLYWYRRVMGKEIKFLLHFVKESKQDESGMPNNRFLAERTGGTYSTLKVQPAELEDSGVYFCASSQVYRGHTEAFFGQGTRLTVV.

The chain is built from TRBV12-3 or TRBV12-4 and TRBJ2-1, with D tentatively TRBD2 (6 bases). Trimming left V 2 bases short and J 5 bases short, with 7 bases between. This CDR3 has 13 amino acids. The CDR3 coding sequence is TGTGCCAGCAGTTTACTAGCGAACAATGAGCAGTTCTTC. Translated: CASSLLANNEQFF.

This clone has only a few counts. V is TRBV4-2 and J is TRBJ1-5, with D hard to call. Germline CDR1 and CDR2: LGHNA and YNFKEQ. V was cut by 0 bases and J by 0 bases, with 3 bases left in between. This CDR3 spans 14 amino acids. The DNA of the CDR3 is TGTGCCAGCAGCCAAGAGAATAGCAATCAGCCCCAGCATTTT. It yields the protein CASSQENSNQPQHF.

The chain combines TRBV18 with TRBJ2-3, with a possible D match to TRBD2 (6 bases). CDR1 and CDR2 (germline): KGHSH, LQKENI. This CDR3 region has 16 residues. The germline V and J ends were trimmed by 0 bases and 5 bases, with 15 bases remaining between them. CDR3 protein: CASSPPVYPGGDTQYF. The CDR3 region has the DNA TGTGCCAGCTCACCACCGGTCTACCCCGGGGGAGATACGCAGTATTTT. The full variable domain, its missing parts supplied by reference TRBV18 and TRBJ2-3, is NAGVMQNPRHLVRRRGQEARLRCSPMKGHSHVYWYRQLPEEGLKFMVYLQKENIIDESGMPKERFSAEFPKEGPSILRIQQVVRGDSAAYFCASSPPVYPGGDTQYFGPGTRLTVL.

This clone was observed a few times. V is TRBV6-4 and J is TRBJ2-2; TRBD1 aligns across 7 bases. The V gene's germline CDR1 is MRHNA and CDR2 SNTAGT. There are 14 residues in the CDR3. After removal of 2 bases from V and 3 bases from J, the junction contained 0 bases not matched to a gene. CDR3 loop: CASSDRGHTGELFF. The CDR3, as DNA: TGTGCCAGCAGTGACAGGGGGCACACCGGGGAGCTGTTTTTT.

The genes are TRBV6-5 and TRBJ2-5; the D gene is possibly TRBD2 (6 bases). The CDR3 consists of 14 residues. Germline values: CDR1 MNHEY, CDR2 SVGAGI. V was clipped by 5 bases and J by 5 bases, with 15 bases between them. The CDR3 sequence: CASSPTRTSETQYF. The CDR3 DNA sequence: TGTGCCAGCAGTCCGACTAGGACCTCGGAGACCCAGTACTTC.

This sequence joins TRBV6-5 and TRBJ2-7; possibly TRBD1 for D (6 bases). The CDR3 runs 13 residues. V was clipped by 6 bases and J by 2 bases, with 11 bases between them. Germline CDR1 is MNHEY and CDR2 is SVGAGI. In nucleotides, the CDR3 is TGTGCCAGCAGCAGGGACACCACCTACGAGCAGTACTTC. It is translated as CASSRDTTYEQYF.

V is TRBV15 and J is TRBJ2-2; 10 nucleotides align to TRBD2. There are 18 residues in the CDR3. Germline-derived CDR1 and CDR2 are LNHNV and YYDKDF (reference sequence). J was trimmed by 8 bases and V by 0 bases; bases with no gene match: 12. The CDR3 nucleotides read TGTGCCACCAGCAGAGATTTCAGCGGGAGGGTCAAAGCAGGGGAGCTGTTTTTT. It translates to CATSRDFSGRVKAGELFF.

The chain joins TRBV15 to TRBJ2-5; D tentatively fits TRBD1 or TRBD2 (5 bases each). From germline, CDR1 is LNHNV and CDR2 YYDKDF (reference sequence). The V gene lost 4 bases and the J gene lost 5 bases, with 14 bases spanning the gap. This CDR3 comprises 14 residues. As DNA, the CDR3 is TGTGCCACCAGCACGACTCGAGGGGTCGAGACCCAGTACTTC. Protein product: CATSTTRGVETQYF. The full variable domain, in which reference TRBV15 and TRBJ2-5 provide the parts outside the CDR3, is DAMVIQNPRYQVTQFGKPVTLSCSQTLNHNVMYWYQQKSSQAPKLLFHYYDKDFNNEADTPDNFQSRRPNTSFCFLDIRSPGLGDTAMYLCATSTTRGVETQYFGPGTRLLVL.

V usage is TRBV3-1 (or the pseudogene TRBV3-2) and J usage is TRBJ2-1, with 8 bases aligning to TRBD2. The CDR3 extends over 15 amino acids. Germline V gene lookup returns CDR1 LGHDT and CDR2 YNNKEL (reference sequence). V trimming: 4 bases; J trimming: 8 bases; junction bases outside the gene matches: 10. As DNA, the CDR3 is TGTGCCAGCAGCCCACAAACGGGAGGGAGCGATGAGCAGTTCTTC. This translates into CASSPQTGGSDEQFF.